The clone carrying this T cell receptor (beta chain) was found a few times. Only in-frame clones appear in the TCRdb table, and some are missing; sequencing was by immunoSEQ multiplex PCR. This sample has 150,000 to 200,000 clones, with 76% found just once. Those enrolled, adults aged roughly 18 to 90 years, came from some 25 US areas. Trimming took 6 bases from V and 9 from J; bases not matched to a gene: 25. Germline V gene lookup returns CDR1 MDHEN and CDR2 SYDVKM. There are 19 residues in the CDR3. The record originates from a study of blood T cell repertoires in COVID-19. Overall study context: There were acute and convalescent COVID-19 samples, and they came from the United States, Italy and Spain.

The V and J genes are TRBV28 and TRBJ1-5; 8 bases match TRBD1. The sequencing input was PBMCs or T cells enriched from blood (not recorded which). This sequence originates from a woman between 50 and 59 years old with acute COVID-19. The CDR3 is CASRNLDLRDRGHHRPQHF. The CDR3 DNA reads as TGTGCCAGCAGAAACCTAGATTTGAGAGACAGGGGACACCATCGGCCCCAGCATTTT.